What follows are 28 T cell receptor beta chains derived from one specimen sequenced in a study of shared clonotypes between healthy human individuals. TCRdb keeps only in-frame clones here, not all; method: immunoSEQ multiplex PCR. The top ten hold 0.35% to 0.45% of the sample, which has about 2.3 million clones, approximately 95% seen once. Sequencing was done on a sample of naive CD4+ T cells from PBMCs. This sample's subset: CD45RA+ positively selected. Receptors originate from a man between 18 and 29 years old in good health. Some clones in this sample may be carry-over from other donors' samples.

The chain is built from TRBV15 and TRBJ2-1; 14 bases align to TRBD2. The CDR3 has 16 amino acids. With V trimmed by 2 bases and J by 10 bases, 7 bases remained unmatched. Germline CDR1 is LNHNV and CDR2 is YYDKDF (reference sequence). Here the CDR3 reads CATSRSLGLAGVEQFF. CDR3 nucleotides: TGTGCCACCAGCAGATCGCTGGGACTAGCGGGAGTGGAGCAGTTCTTC.

The rearrangement uses TRBV5-1 and TRBJ1-1; TRBD1 matches 8 bases. Looked up from germline, CDR1 is SGHRS and CDR2 is YFSETQ. The CDR3 consists of 14 residues. Trimming cost V 4 bases and J 5 bases; bases outside gene matches: 7. CDR3 DNA: TGCGCCAGCAGCGCACAGGGGGGCGAGACTGAAGCTTTCTTT. It is translated as CASSAQGGETEAFF.

The chain couples TRBV28 to TRBJ2-2; 7 bases fit TRBD1. CDR1 and CDR2 (germline): MDHEN, SYDVKM. V was pared by 1 base and J by 7 bases, with 6 bases of the junction left unmatched. The CDR3 sequence is 15 residues long. CDR3 DNA sequence: TGTGCCAGCAGTTTATACAGGGGAGAATTCGGGGAGCTGTTTTTT. Amino acids: CASSLYRGEFGELFF. The full variable domain, rest sourced from reference TRBV28 and TRBJ2-2, is DVKVTQSSRYLVKRTGEKVFLECVQDMDHENMFWYRQDPGLGLRLIYFSYDVKMKEKGDIPEGYSVSREKKERFSLILESASTNQTSMYLCASSLYRGEFGELFFGEGSRLTVL.

V is TRBV10-3 and J is TRBJ2-1; TRBD2 agrees at 15 bases. The CDR3 consists of 19 residues. The V gene's germline CDR1 is ENHRY and CDR2 SYGVKD. V shed 6 bases and J 2 bases; nucleotides not matched to a gene: 11. In nucleotides, the CDR3 is TGTGCCATCAGGGCCTCGGGACTAGCGGGAGGAAGAACCTACAATGAGCAGTTCTTC. As protein: CAIRASGLAGGRTYNEQFF.

This chain joins TRBV27 and TRBJ2-7, with a possible D match to TRBD1 (6 bases). V lost 2 bases to trimming and J lost 3 bases, with 17 bases between them. The CDR3 has 16 amino acids. The germline CDR1 and CDR2 sequences are MNHEY and SMNVEV (reference sequence). In DNA form, the CDR3 reads TGTGCCAGCAGTTTACGGGCACGGACAGAGGTCTACGAGCAGTACTTC. It specifies CASSLRARTEVYEQYF.

The V and J genes are TRBV7-3 and TRBJ2-7; 8 bases match TRBD1. Germline V gives CDR1 SGHTA, CDR2 FQGTGA. V lost 6 bases, J lost 7 bases, and 8 bases stayed unmatched. The CDR3 contains 13 residues. The CDR3 loop reads CASSPGGAREQYF. The CDR3 region has the DNA TGTGCCAGCAGTCCAGGGGGCGCGAGGGAGCAGTACTTC. Filled out from reference TRBV7-3 and TRBJ2-7, the complete variable domain reads GAGVSQTPSNKVTEKGKYVELRCDPISGHTALYWYRQSLGQGPEFLIYFQGTGAADDSGLPNDRFFAVRPEGSVSTLKIQRTERGDSAVYLCASSPGGAREQYFGPGTRLTVT.

The chain links TRBV7-2 to TRBJ1-2; possibly TRBD1 for D (5 bases). The germline V gene encodes CDR1 SGHTA and CDR2 FQGNSA. This CDR3 has 17 amino acids. V was clipped by 0 bases and J by 2 bases, with 16 bases between them. CDR3 in DNA: TGTGCCAGCAGCTTAGCGGGGAGCAGGGCTGGGAACTATGGCTACACCTTC. As protein: CASSLAGSRAGNYGYTF.

This chain uses TRBV18 with TRBJ2-7; 8 nucleotides match TRBD1. V lost 5 bases and J lost 2; bases outside the gene matches: 5. CDR1 is KGHSH, CDR2 LQKENI, per germline. The CDR3 sequence is 14 residues long. The CDR3 region has the DNA TGTGCCAGCTCAATACGGACAGGGACCTACGAGCAGTACTTC. Residues: CASSIRTGTYEQYF.

Comment on this clone: The sample has other DNA sequences that encode this CDR3 too. The chain combines TRBV5-4 with TRBJ2-3; 10 nucleotides align to TRBD2. V gave up 1 base and J gave up 0 bases; unmatched junction bases: 2. CDR3 length: 16 residues. Germline V gives CDR1 SGHNT, CDR2 YYREEE (reference sequence). CDR3 nucleotide sequence: TGTGCCAGCAGCTTGCGACTAGCGGGCAGCACAGATACGCAGTATTTT. This codes for CASSLRLAGSTDTQYF.

The gene calls are TRBV25-1 and TRBJ1-5, with D perhaps matching TRBD1 (5 bases). The V gene's germline CDR1 is MGHDK and CDR2 SYGVNS. V was cut by 2 bases and J by 1 base, with 12 bases left in between. The CDR3 contains 16 residues. The CDR3 here is CASSEGEGLSNQPQHF. The CDR3 nucleotides read TGTGCCAGCAGTGAAGGGGAGGGGTTAAGCAATCAGCCCCAGCATTTT.

The chain carries TRBV2 and TRBJ2-7; no clear D. Germline V CDR1 and CDR2: SNHLY, FYNNEI. The CDR3 runs 13 residues. With 4 bases removed from V and 4 bases from J, the gap between germline ends came to 11 bases. The CDR3 spells CASSGPGIYEQYF. The CDR3 DNA reads TGTGCCAGCAGTGGTCCAGGTATATACGAGCAGTACTTC.

The chain has TRBV11-3 and TRBJ2-3; possible D gene TRBD1, 7 bases. Germline lookup yields CDR1 SGHNT and CDR2 YENEEA. V was trimmed by 5 bases and J by 0 bases, leaving 15 bases between them. The CDR3 has 16 amino acids. CDR3 protein: CASSPGGQPSTDTQYF. CDR3 nucleotides: TGTGCCAGCAGCCCCGGGGGACAGCCTAGCACAGATACGCAGTATTTT.

As regards this clone: The sample contains more than one DNA sequence encoding this CDR3. The chain employs TRBV28 and TRBJ2-7; 11 nucleotides line up with TRBD2. Germline CDR1 and CDR2: MDHEN and SYDVKM. V shed 5 bases, J shed 3 bases, and the junction held 6 bases outside the gene matches. This CDR3 region has 15 residues. This CDR3 is CASSRTSGSLYEQYF. DNA of the CDR3: TGTGCCAGCAGTCGAACTAGCGGGAGCCTCTACGAGCAGTACTTC.

The chain has TRBV5-6 and TRBJ1-2, with 7 bases lining up with TRBD1. The CDR3 runs 15 residues. Germline CDR1 and CDR2: SGHDT and YYEEEE. Trimming cost V 4 bases and J 2 bases; bases outside gene matches: 8. The CDR3 region has the DNA TGTGCCAGCAGCGCACCCGGGACAGCGAACTATGGCTACACCTTC. This gives the protein CASSAPGTANYGYTF.

This chain uses TRBV27 with TRBJ2-7, with D maybe TRBD2 (5 bases). This CDR3 region has 16 residues. The germline CDR1 and CDR2 sequences are MNHEY and SMNVEV (reference sequence). The ends were cut back, 4 bases at V and 2 bases at J, with 18 bases in the middle. This CDR3 is CASSSLTADFPYEQYF. The CDR3 DNA reads TGTGCCAGCAGTTCTTTAACGGCGGACTTTCCCTACGAGCAGTACTTC.

The chain couples TRBV6-6 to TRBJ1-1; 11 nucleotides line up with TRBD1. J lost 1 base, V lost 5 bases, and 6 bases had no gene match. The CDR3 is 16 amino acids. Germline loops: CDR1 MNHNY, CDR2 SVGAGI (reference sequence). CDR3 region: CASSLRTGGKNTEAFF. CDR3 DNA: TGTGCCAGCAGTCTAAGGACAGGGGGCAAGAACACTGAAGCTTTCTTT.

The table lists this clone with a count of one. V usage is TRBV30 and J usage is TRBJ2-2, with TRBD1 matching 9 bases. Germline CDR1 reads GTSNPN; CDR2 reads SVGIG (reference sequence). This CDR3 region has 14 residues. V shed 5 bases and J 1 base; nucleotides not matched to a gene: 2. The CDR3 DNA sequence: TGTGCCTGGTCGGGACAGGGGAACACCGGGGAGCTGTTTTTT. Protein: CAWSGQGNTGELFF.

This chain uses TRBV25-1 with TRBJ2-7, with 9 bases identical to TRBD2. The germline V gene has CDR1 MGHDK and CDR2 SYGVNS. The CDR3 has 13 residues. V lost 2 bases to trimming and J lost 8 bases; unmatched junction nucleotides: 4. The CDR3 region is CASSEAGGPQQYF. The DNA for the CDR3 is TGTGCCAGCAGTGAAGCGGGAGGGCCTCAGCAGTACTTC.

The chain uses TRBV5-1 and TRBJ2-3; 8 positions agree with TRBD2. This CDR3 is built from 16 residues. The V gene's germline CDR1 is SGHRS and CDR2 YFSETQ. V lost 5 bases, J lost 3 bases, and 11 bases stayed unmatched. CDR3: CASRRGAGVRTDTQYF. The DNA of the CDR3 is TGCGCCAGCAGGAGGGGAGCGGGAGTTCGGACAGATACGCAGTATTTT.

V is TRBV7-9 and J is TRBJ2-3, with 9 bases lining up with TRBD2. Germline lookup yields CDR1 SEHNR and CDR2 FQNEAQ (reference sequence). This CDR3 is built from 19 residues. V shed 1 base and J 0 bases; nucleotides not matched to a gene: 11. In nucleotides, the CDR3 is TGTGCCAGCAGCTTAGGGCCGAGCGGGAGGCGAACCAGCACAGATACGCAGTATTTT. It encodes CASSLGPSGRRTSTDTQYF. Variable domain in full (rest from reference TRBV7-9 and TRBJ2-3): DTGVSQNPRHKITKRGQNVTFRCDPISEHNRLYWYRQTLGQGPEFLTYFQNEAQLEKSRLLSDRFSAERPKGSFSTLEIQRTEQGDSAMYLCASSLGPSGRRTSTDTQYFGPGTRLTVL.

The chain carries TRBV7-8 and TRBJ1-1; 12 positions match TRBD1. In germline, CDR1 is SGHVS, CDR2 FQNEAQ. V was clipped by 2 bases and J by 4 bases; unmatched bases: 2. The CDR3 runs 15 residues. The CDR3 DNA reads as TGTGCCAGCAGCTTATTGGGACAGGGGGCCACTGAAGCTTTCTTT. Protein: CASSLLGQGATEAFF.

The chain combines TRBV18 with TRBJ1-5; D may be TRBD1 (5 bases). The CDR3 has 14 residues. V was pared by 5 bases and J by 0 bases, with 8 bases between. Germline CDR1 reads KGHSH; CDR2 reads LQKENI. CDR3 residues: CASSGTGSNQPQHF. CDR3 coding DNA: TGTGCCAGCTCAGGGACGGGTAGCAATCAGCCCCAGCATTTT.

The V gene is TRBV7-3, the J gene TRBJ2-2; unclear D gene. Trimming removed 2 bases at V and 1 base at J, with 11 bases between. Germline loops: CDR1 SGHTA, CDR2 FQGTGA. The CDR3 runs to 16 residues. CDR3 nucleotide sequence: TGTGCCAGCAGCTTATCTTCCTTATTGAACACCGGGGAGCTGTTTTTT. Translating it yields CASSLSSLLNTGELFF.

V usage is TRBV5-1 and J usage is TRBJ1-4, with TRBD1 matching over 7 bases. J was trimmed by 4 bases and V by 2 bases; bases with no gene match: 5. This CDR3 spans 15 amino acids. Per the germline V gene, CDR1 is SGHRS and CDR2 is YFSETQ. The CDR3 region is CASSFGTVVNEKLFF. Written as DNA, the CDR3 is TGCGCCAGCAGCTTCGGGACAGTCGTTAATGAAAAACTGTTTTTT.

The chain employs TRBV15 and TRBJ1-4, with D possibly being TRBD1 (5 bases). V lost 3 bases and J lost 5, with 16 bases in between. Germline CDR1 reads LNHNV; CDR2 reads YYDKDF (reference sequence). The CDR3 length is 16 residues. This CDR3 is CATSRDQGRANEKLFF. Here the CDR3 DNA reads TGTGCCACCAGCAGGGACCAGGGAAGGGCCAATGAAAAACTGTTTTTT. The full variable domain, in which reference TRBV15 and TRBJ1-4 provide the parts outside the CDR3, is DAMVIQNPRYQVTQFGKPVTLSCSQTLNHNVMYWYQQKSSQAPKLLFHYYDKDFNNEADTPDNFQSRRPNTSFCFLDIRSPGLGDTAMYLCATSRDQGRANEKLFFGSGTQLSVL.

The chain recombines TRBV28 with TRBJ2-7; possibly TRBD2 for D (6 bases). The CDR3 has 12 residues. V dropped 6 bases and J dropped 6 bases, with 12 bases sitting between them. Looked up from germline, CDR1 is MDHEN and CDR2 is SYDVKM. The CDR3 spells CASRAGFSEQYF. In DNA form, the CDR3 reads TGTGCCAGCAGGGCGGGGTTTAGCGAGCAGTACTTC. The variable domain in full, completed from reference TRBV28 and TRBJ2-7, reads DVKVTQSSRYLVKRTGEKVFLECVQDMDHENMFWYRQDPGLGLRLIYFSYDVKMKEKGDIPEGYSVSREKKERFSLILESASTNQTSMYLCASRAGFSEQYFGPGTRLTVT.

The chain joins TRBV18 to TRBJ2-3; D is unresolved. Trimming shortened V by 3 bases and J by 5 bases, and 9 bases separated the two germline ends. The CDR3 loop spans 13 amino acids. Germline loops: CDR1 KGHSH, CDR2 LQKENI. As DNA, the CDR3 is TGTGCCAGCTCACCCCGGGTCGGAGATACGCAGTATTTT. Translation gives CASSPRVGDTQYF. Full variable domain (missing parts from reference TRBV18 and TRBJ2-3): NAGVMQNPRHLVRRRGQEARLRCSPMKGHSHVYWYRQLPEEGLKFMVYLQKENIIDESGMPKERFSAEFPKEGPSILRIQQVVRGDSAAYFCASSPRVGDTQYFGPGTRLTVL.

This clone was picked up a small number of times. This sequence joins TRBV2 and TRBJ1-4; D is perhaps TRBD1 (5 bases). Germline V gene data show CDR1 as SNHLY and CDR2 as FYNNEI. Trimming took off 11 bases at V and 3 bases at J, with 16 bases between the two ends. The CDR3 length is 14 residues. The chain's CDR3 is CAGSRTSSNEKLFF. The DNA of the CDR3 is TGTGCCGGAAGTCGGACATCTTCTAATGAAAAACTGTTTTTT.